The rows below give T cell receptor beta chains drawn from one sample of a study of T-cell reconstitution after alpha-beta-depleted transplantation in children. TCRdb fed the PCR reads into MiXCR, producing one record per CDR3 protein. The table includes a few hundred thousand distinct CDR3 sequences, under 15% detected once. Here the sequenced sample was PBMCs, mostly from graft donor cells, taken 360 days after TCRalphabeta/CD19-depleted stem cell transplant. All receptors come from a male patient between 10 and 17 years old who had a stem cell transplant for acute myeloid leukemia, so the T cells may come from the graft donor. The CDR3 runs from the conserved cysteine through the conserved F or W. Fields, in order: CDR3 length, J gene, V gene, CDR3 protein.

len: 15; j_gene: TRBJ2-2; v_gene: TRBV24-1; CDR3aa: CATSDSGRNTGELFF
len: 14; j_gene: TRBJ1-5; v_gene: TRBV28; CDR3aa: CASSRDQINQPQHF
len: 18; j_gene: TRBJ2-3; v_gene: TRBV7-2; CDR3aa: CASSLATSGRVGTDTQYF
len: 14; j_gene: TRBJ2-6; v_gene: TRBV28; CDR3aa: CASSLSGQLNVLTF
len: 15; j_gene: TRBJ2-5; v_gene: TRBV7-9; CDR3aa: CASSLARTVQETQYF
len: 14; j_gene: TRBJ2-7; v_gene: TRBV7-9; CDR3aa: CASSSGTVLYEQYF
len: 14; j_gene: TRBJ2-7; v_gene: TRBV20-1; CDR3aa: CSARVWRERSEQYF
len: 16; j_gene: TRBJ2-6; v_gene: TRBV12-3/TRBV12-4; CDR3aa: CASSFHRGSGANVLTF
len: 13; j_gene: TRBJ2-3; v_gene: TRBV20-1; CDR3aa: CSAGAPFLDTQYF
len: 15; j_gene: TRBJ2-2; v_gene: TRBV29-1; CDR3aa: CSVTGALSNTGELFF
len: 13; j_gene: TRBJ1-5; v_gene: TRBV18; CDR3aa: CASSHGANQPQHF
len: 14; j_gene: TRBJ1-5; v_gene: TRBV7-9; CDR3aa: CASTPGTGGQPQHF
len: 15; j_gene: TRBJ2-1; v_gene: TRBV11-2; CDR3aa: CASSQWNWGNNEQFF
len: 17; j_gene: TRBJ2-5; v_gene: TRBV4-3; CDR3aa: CASSQDPTGPARETQYF
len: 12; j_gene: TRBJ2-1; v_gene: TRBV5-4; CDR3aa: CASSLQGSEQFF
len: 17; j_gene: TRBJ2-5; v_gene: TRBV9; CDR3aa: CASSFSGSGVGQETQYF
len: 14; j_gene: TRBJ2-7; v_gene: TRBV5-6; CDR3aa: CASSPARGSYEQYF
len: 13; j_gene: TRBJ2-2; v_gene: TRBV11-3; CDR3aa: CASSSIYTGELFF
len: 14; j_gene: TRBJ2-1; v_gene: TRBV28; CDR3aa: CAVVVGQGDNEQFF
len: 16; j_gene: TRBJ1-1; v_gene: TRBV15; CDR3aa: CATSRVGGVGATEAFF
len: 14; j_gene: TRBJ1-1; v_gene: TRBV9; CDR3aa: CASSVVGGHTEAFF